The 27 T cell receptor beta chains below come from one sample, sequenced in a study of blood T cell repertoires in COVID-19. Sequencing was performed with immunoSEQ multiplex PCR; in TCRdb, only in-frame clones are kept and a portion is missing. The sample records approximately 350,000 clones, roughly 90% being singletons. The sequencing input was peripheral blood. The receptor source for this set is a woman aged 55-69 years with COVID-19, enrolled during active disease.

This clone was recorded only once. This chain connects TRBV5-8 to TRBJ1-2, with TRBD1 identical over 7 bases. There are 15 residues in the CDR3. Germline trimming cut 3 bases from V and 2 bases from J; bases unmatched to any gene: 7. CDR1 SGHTS and CDR2 YDEGEE come from the germline V gene. As DNA, the CDR3 is TGTGCCAGCAGCTCAAGGACAGGAAGAAACTATGGCTACACCTTC. The encoded protein is CASSSRTGRNYGYTF.

V gene TRBV19 combines with J gene TRBJ1-5; D is possibly TRBD1 (6 bases). V gave up 6 bases and J gave up 4 bases, with 10 bases separating them. Germline V CDR1 and CDR2: LNHDA, SQIVND (reference sequence). The CDR3 loop spans 13 amino acids. This chain's CDR3 is CASRTGINQPQHF. The DNA of the CDR3 is TGTGCCAGTAGAACAGGGATAAATCAGCCCCAGCATTTT.

In DNA, the CDR3 is TGTGCCAGCAGTTACTCCAGCGGGGAGGAGACCCAGTACTTC. This gives the protein CASSYSSGEETQYF. The rearrangement joins TRBV6-5 to TRBJ2-5, with TRBD2 identical over 7 bases. Germline CDR1 reads MNHEY; CDR2 reads SVGAGI. With 0 bases clipped from V and 5 bases from J, the junction kept 3 bases outside the gene matches. This CDR3 spans 14 amino acids.

The rearrangement links TRBV29-1 to TRBJ2-5, with D perhaps matching TRBD1 (5 bases). This CDR3 comprises 13 residues. The V gene's germline CDR1 is SQVTM and CDR2 ANQGSEA. V was trimmed by 5 bases and J by 3 bases, leaving 13 bases between them. The CDR3 DNA sequence: TGCAGCGTTTTTATAAGGGGCGAAGAGACCCAGTACTTC. This sequence encodes CSVFIRGEETQYF.

The chain employs TRBV6-6 and TRBJ1-1; 10 nucleotides line up with TRBD1. CDR1 and CDR2 (germline): MNHNY, SVGAGI (reference sequence). V lost 6 bases and J lost 4; bases outside the gene matches: 5. The CDR3 loop spans 14 amino acids. The CDR3 sequence: CASRRTGGITEAFF. Written as DNA, the CDR3 is TGTGCCAGCAGGAGGACAGGGGGTATCACTGAAGCTTTCTTT.

The chain recombines TRBV6-5 with TRBJ1-5; D possibly corresponds to TRBD1 (6 bases). CDR1 and CDR2 from the germline V gene are MNHEY and SVGAGI. Trimming left V 6 bases short and J 4 bases short, with 16 bases between. The CDR3 runs to 15 residues. CDR3 bases: TGTGCCAGCAGCAGGACAGAGTCACTTAATCAGCCCCAGCATTTT. Its translation: CASSRTESLNQPQHF.

V usage is TRBV19 and J usage is TRBJ1-1; 8 positions match TRBD1. V shed 10 bases, J shed 9 bases, and the junction held 10 bases outside the gene matches. The CDR3 is made up of 12 amino acids. From germline, CDR1 is LNHDA and CDR2 SQIVND (reference sequence). The DNA of the CDR3 is TGTGCCACCCAAGGGAGGGACAGGAAAGCTTTCTTT. Translating it yields CATQGRDRKAFF. Full variable domain (outside the CDR3, taken from reference TRBV19 and TRBJ1-1): DGGITQSPKYLFRKEGQNVTLSCEQNLNHDAMYWYRQDPGQGLRLIYYSQIVNDFQKGDIAEGYSVSREKKESFPLTVTSAQKNPTAFYLCATQGRDRKAFFGQGTRLTVV.

The gene calls are TRBV5-1 and TRBJ2-4; possibly TRBD1 for D (6 bases). The CDR3 consists of 18 residues. CDR1 is SGHRS, CDR2 YFSETQ, per germline. The V end lost 3 bases, the J end lost 1 base, and 20 bases lay between the germline ends. The CDR3 reads CASSWDLGQTKAKNIQYF. The CDR3 coding sequence is TGCGCCAGCAGCTGGGATCTAGGACAGACTAAGGCCAAAAACATTCAGTACTTC.

The gene calls are TRBV7-2 and TRBJ1-1, with TRBD1 matching 8 bases. Trimming at V came to 4 bases and at J to 10 bases, leaving 11 bases not matched to a gene. Germline V lookup: CDR1 SGHTA, CDR2 FQGNSA. CDR3 length equals 14 residues. CDR3 residues: CASSSQPGGEGAFF. DNA of the CDR3: TGTGCCAGCAGCTCCCAACCAGGGGGCGAGGGAGCTTTCTTT.

The chain has TRBV6-2 or TRBV6-3 and TRBJ1-2; D is perhaps TRBD1 (6 bases). V shed 2 bases and J shed 6 bases, with 10 bases lying between them. The CDR3 consists of 13 residues. Germline loops: CDR1 MNHEY, CDR2 SVGEGT. CDR3 in amino acids: CASSYTGTHGYTF. Here the CDR3 DNA reads TGTGCCAGCAGTTACACAGGGACCCATGGCTACACCTTC.

The J gene is TRBJ1-5, the V gene TRBV6-5; D uncertain. V lost 7 bases and J lost 4, with 8 bases in between. CDR1 is MNHEY, CDR2 SVGAGI, per germline. The CDR3 sequence is 12 residues long. The CDR3 loop reads CASTRGNQPQHF. The CDR3 bases are TGTGCCAGCACTCGGGGAAATCAGCCCCAGCATTTT.

This clone was seen a few times. The same CDR3 is also encoded by other DNA sequences in this sample. The J gene is TRBJ1-6, the V gene TRBV12-3 or TRBV12-4; 9 nucleotides align to TRBD1. This CDR3 has 13 amino acids. With 6 bases clipped from V and 10 bases from J, the junction kept 4 bases outside the gene matches. The CDR3 nucleotides are TGTGCCAGCAGCGGACAGGGGAACTCACCCCTCCACTTT. Its protein is CASSGQGNSPLHF.

This sequence joins TRBV5-1 and TRBJ1-3, with 7 bases matching TRBD1. V lost 4 bases to trimming and J lost 4 bases; unmatched junction nucleotides: 11. Germline loops: CDR1 SGHRS, CDR2 YFSETQ. The CDR3 runs to 16 residues. The CDR3 loop is CASSLTGSRWGNTIYF. The CDR3 coding sequence is TGCGCCAGCAGCCTGACAGGGAGCCGTTGGGGAAACACCATATATTTT.

The V gene is TRBV9, the J gene TRBJ1-2, with no clear D. Germline V gives CDR1 SGDLS, CDR2 YYNGEE. This CDR3 has 15 residues. V was trimmed by 0 bases and J by 6 bases, leaving 15 bases between them. The CDR3 nucleotides are TGTGCCAGCAGCGTAGACTCGAGCGGGGTGGATGGCTACACCTTC. It yields the protein CASSVDSSGVDGYTF.

This clone was picked up a small number of times. The V and J genes are TRBV6-2 or TRBV6-3 and TRBJ2-7; perhaps TRBD1 as D (6 bases). In germline, CDR1 is MNHEY, CDR2 SVGEGT. Between the trimmed V and J ends, which lost 5 bases and 1 base, there was a span of 9 bases. CDR3 length: 13 residues. CDR3 DNA: TGTGCCAGCAGTAGACAGGAGTCCTACGAGCAGTACTTC. Its translation: CASSRQESYEQYF.

J is TRBJ1-1 and V is TRBV11-3; possibly TRBD1 for D (6 bases). Germline V gives CDR1 SGHNT, CDR2 YENEEA. The CDR3 covers 17 residues. Trimming removed 5 bases at V and 4 bases at J, with 23 bases between. This CDR3 is CASSLSYTRGSGTEAFF. The CDR3 DNA follows: TGTGCCAGCAGCCTTAGTTACACGAGGGGGTCGGGCACTGAAGCTTTCTTT.

The V call is TRBV19, the J call TRBJ2-6; D may be TRBD2 (6 bases). The CDR3 contains 14 residues. Germline V gene lookup returns CDR1 LNHDA and CDR2 SQIVND (reference sequence). V dropped 7 bases and J dropped 0 bases, with 7 bases sitting between them. The CDR3 protein is CASKEGSGANVLTF. DNA for the CDR3: TGTGCCAGTAAGGAGGGCTCTGGGGCCAACGTCCTGACTTTC.

The V call is TRBV7-3, the J call TRBJ2-5; 8 bases map to TRBD1. Germline CDR1 is SGHTA and CDR2 is FQGTGA. Trimming removed 5 bases from V and 4 bases from J; junction bases left unmatched: 6. The CDR3 is made up of 14 amino acids. CDR3 sequence: CASSKQGGLETQYF. As DNA, the CDR3 is TGTGCCAGCAGCAAACAGGGGGGCCTAGAGACCCAGTACTTC.

Here the CDR3 reads CASTLGGLGTQYF. CDR3 in DNA: TGTGCCAGCACCCTCGGGGGGCTCGGGACCCAGTACTTC. The rearrangement joins TRBV12-3 or TRBV12-4 to TRBJ2-5, with D maybe TRBD2 (7 bases). The V end lost 7 bases, the J end lost 7 bases, and 16 bases lay between the germline ends. CDR3 length: 13 residues.

The rearrangement links TRBV11-3 to TRBJ2-5; 9 bases are shared with TRBD2. J was trimmed by 7 bases and V by 0 bases; bases with no gene match: 6. Germline V CDR1 and CDR2: SGHNT, YENEEA. The CDR3 extends over 15 amino acids. The CDR3, as DNA: TGTGCCAGCAGCTTAGAAAGACTAGCGGTGGGGACCCAGTACTTC. This translates into CASSLERLAVGTQYF.

The rearrangement links TRBV5-5 to TRBJ1-4; the match to TRBD1 covers 7 bases. Trimming removed 0 bases from V and 7 bases from J; junction bases left unmatched: 6. Germline lookup yields CDR1 SGHKS and CDR2 YYEKEE (reference sequence). There are 15 residues in the CDR3. The CDR3, as DNA: TGTGCCAGCAGCTTGGGGGGGACAGCTGCTGAAAAACTGTTTTTT. Residues: CASSLGGTAAEKLFF.

The rearrangement uses TRBV9 and TRBJ2-7, with D possibly TRBD2 on 6 matching bases. The V gene's germline CDR1 is SGDLS and CDR2 YYNGEE. This CDR3 region has 15 residues. V dropped 0 bases and J dropped 1 base, with 11 bases sitting between them. The chain's CDR3 is CASSVASERSYEQYF. DNA for the CDR3: TGTGCCAGCAGCGTAGCTAGCGAGCGATCCTACGAGCAGTACTTC.

The rearrangement uses TRBV2 and TRBJ2-1; D is possibly TRBD1 (6 bases). The CDR3 has 13 amino acids. V was cut by 5 bases and J by 4 bases, with 9 bases left in between. The germline V gene encodes CDR1 SNHLY and CDR2 FYNNEI. This chain's CDR3 is CASSRDTYNEQFF. Here the CDR3 DNA reads TGTGCCAGCAGTCGGGACACTTACAATGAGCAGTTCTTC.

The rearrangement links TRBV19 to TRBJ1-2; possibly TRBD1 for D (5 bases). V was clipped by 1 base and J by 8 bases, with 20 bases between them. CDR1 and CDR2 (germline): LNHDA, SQIVND (reference sequence). This CDR3 spans 16 amino acids. CDR3 amino acids: CASSIASAGIAYGYTF. The CDR3, as DNA: TGTGCCAGTAGTATAGCGTCGGCAGGGATTGCCTACGGCTACACCTTC.

The gene calls are TRBV4-1 and TRBJ2-1; 10 bases match TRBD2. Trimming removed 4 bases from V and 0 bases from J; junction bases left unmatched: 9. CDR1 is MGHRA, CDR2 YSYEKL, per germline. The CDR3 extends over 18 amino acids. CDR3 residues: CASSRTSGVTSSYNEQFF. CDR3 DNA: TGCGCCAGCAGCCGGACTAGCGGAGTAACTAGCTCCTACAATGAGCAGTTCTTC.

The V call is TRBV7-2, the J call TRBJ1-1; D remains ambiguous. The ends were cut back, 7 bases at V and 5 bases at J, with 14 bases in the middle. CDR1 is SGHTA, CDR2 FQGNSA, per germline. The CDR3 extends over 13 amino acids. CDR3: CASTAYGRTEAFF. The CDR3 DNA sequence: TGTGCCAGCACCGCTTATGGGAGAACTGAAGCTTTCTTT.

The chain recombines TRBV29-1 with TRBJ2-1, with 11 bases matching TRBD1. The germline V gene encodes CDR1 SQVTM and CDR2 ANQGSEA. The CDR3 is 12 residues long. Losses at the gene ends were 6 bases for V and 7 bases for J; bases not matched to a gene: 2. The CDR3 reads CSVWDRGNEQFF. The CDR3 nucleotides read TGCAGCGTCTGGGACAGGGGGAATGAGCAGTTCTTC.